Listed below are T cell receptor beta chains from one sample, sequenced in a study of cytomegalovirus exposure and HLA in healthy donors. Method: immunoSEQ multiplex PCR; TCRdb's copy keeps in-frame clones and lacks some. The sample shows around 99,000 clones, around 72% of them seen only once. Sequenced sample: PBMCs. These receptors came from a woman aged 40 to 49 in good health and CMV-seropositive. Each CDR3 is given with its conserved first and last residue. The order of the fields is D gene, J gene, CDR3 length, V gene, clone size, CDR3 protein, CDR3 DNA. D genes are given only for firm matches. Size is omitted from some rows. Given values are once, few, many or a class for expanded clones.

>-|TRBJ2-5|15|TRBV4-1|-
CASSQDVLNQETQYF
TGCGCCAGCAGCCAAGATGTACTAAACCAAGAGACCCAGTACTTC
>TRBD2|TRBJ2-2|18|TRBV9|-
CASSALAGGTTNTGELFF
TGTGCCAGCAGCGCTTTAGCGGGGGGCACGACGAACACCGGGGAGCTGTTTTTT
>TRBD1|TRBJ2-5|16|TRBV2|-
CASSQAGQGRGETQYF
TGTGCCAGCAGTCAGGCAGGACAGGGCAGGGGGGAGACCCAGTACTTC
>TRBD1|TRBJ1-1|14|TRBV6-5|once
CASSHRGEVTEAFF
TGTGCCAGCAGCCACAGGGGGGAGGTCACTGAAGCTTTCTTT
>TRBD1|TRBJ1-1|15|TRBV5-1|-
CASSLHDRDNTEAFF
TGCGCCAGCAGCTTACATGACAGGGACAATACTGAAGCTTTCTTT
>-|TRBJ2-1|12|TRBV6-1|once
CASSPGWAGQFF
TGTGCCAGCAGCCCAGGTTGGGCCGGGCAGTTCTTC
>-|TRBJ2-1|12|TRBV6-6|-
CASSPQAGEQFF
TGTGCCAGCAGCCCACAGGCCGGCGAGCAGTTCTTC
>TRBD2|TRBJ2-7|17|TRBV5-6|-
CASSSGGLAGGYREQYF
TGTGCCAGCAGCTCTGGTGGACTAGCGGGGGGGTATAGGGAGCAGTACTTC
>-|TRBJ1-5|12|TRBV7-2|-
CASSFMNQPQHF
TGTGCCAGCAGCTTTATGAATCAGCCCCAGCATTTT
>-|TRBJ2-2|14|TRBV6-1|-
CASRPTGNTGELFF
TGTGCCAGCAGGCCGACAGGAAACACCGGGGAGCTGTTTTTT
>-|TRBJ1-1|12|TRBV18|-
CASSRMNTEAFF
TGTGCCAGCTCGCGCATGAACACTGAAGCTTTCTTT
>TRBD1|TRBJ1-5|15|TRBV28|-
CASSSAGTGDQPQHF
TGTGCCAGCAGTTCTGCCGGGACAGGAGATCAGCCCCAGCATTTT
>-|TRBJ2-2|16|TRBV7-3|-
CASSLNGLPNTGELFF
TGTGCCAGCAGCTTAAATGGACTACCGAACACCGGGGAGCTGTTTTTT
>TRBD1|TRBJ2-1|16|TRBV6-5|-
CASSYSRTGDWDEQFF
TGTGCCAGCAGTTACTCTAGGACAGGGGACTGGGATGAGCAGTTCTTC
>TRBD1|TRBJ1-1|15|TRBV10-3|-
CAISERTGVYAEAFF
TGTGCCATCAGTGAGAGGACAGGGGTTTACGCTGAAGCTTTCTTT
>-|TRBJ2-1|15|TRBV18|-
CASSPGRTVGNEQFF
TGTGCCAGCTCACCAGGGCGCACCGTGGGCAATGAGCAGTTCTTC
>-|TRBJ1-5|13|TRBV18|-
CASSPTANQPQHF
TGTGCCAGCTCACCGACAGCCAATCAGCCCCAGCATTTT
>-|TRBJ1-4|13|TRBV10-2|-
CASSGGMDEKLFF
TGCGCCAGCAGTGGGGGCATGGATGAAAAACTGTTTTTT
>-|TRBJ1-6|14|TRBV10-1|-
CASSEGSGNSPLHF
TGCGCCAGCAGTGAGGGCTCTGGTAATTCACCCCTCCACTTT
>-|TRBJ1-5|14|TRBV2|-
CASARTRGDQPQHF
TGTGCCAGCGCTAGAACCCGGGGGGATCAGCCCCAGCATTTT